The 30 T cell receptor beta chains below all came from one sample that was sequenced in a study of vaccination effects on CD4 cells after COVID-19. Sequenced by immunoSEQ multiplex PCR; TCRdb stores in-frame clones only, minus some. This sample yields more than 35,000 clones, of which approximately 84% are seen a single time; under 2% belongs to the top ten. Pools of viral peptides were used by the ViraFEST assay to expand antigen-specific CD4+ T cells ahead of sequencing. Following culture for around 10 days, CD4+ T cells were isolated. Every participant took two doses of the BNT162b2 or mRNA-1273 vaccine. No antigens are known for them. This sample comprised CD4+ T cells from PBMCs cultured with HCoV-NL63 spike peptides, obtained after COVID-19 vaccination. These TCRs come from a human donor who received a COVID-19 vaccine. Some clones in this sample may be carry-over from other donors' samples.

The chain is built from TRBV7-3 and TRBJ2-5, with 15 bases that match TRBD2. CDR1 SGHTA and CDR2 FQGTGA come from the germline V gene. The V segment lost 5 bases and the J segment 1 base; nucleotides outside the gene matches: 2. The CDR3 length is 16 residues. DNA for the CDR3: TGTGCCAGCAGCAAGGGACTAGCGGGGGGCCAAGAGACCCAGTACTTC. Translation: CASSKGLAGGQETQYF. The variable domain in full, completed from reference TRBV7-3 and TRBJ2-5, reads GAGVSQTPSNKVTEKGKYVELRCDPISGHTALYWYRQSLGQGPEFLIYFQGTGAADDSGLPNDRFFAVRPEGSVSTLKIQRTERGDSAVYLCASSKGLAGGQETQYFGPGTRLLVL.

The rearrangement links TRBV5-1 to TRBJ2-1; TRBD2 matches 11 bases. This CDR3 has 16 residues. Germline lookup yields CDR1 SGHRS and CDR2 YFSETQ. V lost 1 base and J lost 9; bases outside the gene matches: 9. CDR3 amino acids: CASSLWLAGGLSEQFF. The CDR3, as DNA: TGCGCCAGCAGCTTGTGGCTAGCGGGGGGCCTAAGTGAGCAGTTCTTC.

The chain couples TRBV4-3 to TRBJ2-3, with TRBD2 matching over 11 bases. The CDR3 consists of 16 residues. The germline CDR1 and CDR2 sequences are LGHNA and YSLEER. The J segment lost 3 bases and the V segment lost 1 base, leaving 3 bases of the junction unmatched. The CDR3 spells CASSQGTSGGTDTQYF. In DNA form, the CDR3 reads TGCGCCAGCAGCCAAGGTACTAGCGGGGGAACAGATACGCAGTATTTT.

The chain recombines TRBV28 with TRBJ2-2; 9 bases line up with TRBD2. This CDR3 contains 17 residues. After removal of 2 bases from V and 0 bases from J, the junction contained 4 bases not matched to a gene. The germline V gene has CDR1 MDHEN and CDR2 SYDVKM. In DNA, the CDR3 is TGTGCCAGCAGTTTAGGTAGCGGGGGCGCGAACACCGGGGAGCTGTTTTTT. It yields the protein CASSLGSGGANTGELFF.

This clone was counted a few times. The CDR3 DNA follows: TGTGCCAGTAGACCCGGGACAGTCTATGGCTACACCTTC. As protein: CASRPGTVYGYTF. The rearrangement joins TRBV19 to TRBJ1-2, with TRBD1 identical over 7 bases. The germline V gene has CDR1 LNHDA and CDR2 SQIVND (reference sequence). The CDR3 has 13 amino acids. The junction had 5 bases not matched to a gene; V was cut back by 6 bases and J by 4 bases.

CDR3 protein: CASSGQGNTEAFF. The CDR3 DNA sequence: TGCGCCAGCAGCGGCCAGGGAAACACTGAAGCTTTCTTT. This chain joins TRBV5-1 and TRBJ1-1, with TRBD1 as a possible D gene (5 bases). The CDR3 covers 13 residues. V was cut by 4 bases and J by 2 bases, with 9 bases left in between. Germline CDR1 and CDR2: SGHRS and YFSETQ.

This chain joins TRBV3-1 (or the pseudogene TRBV3-2) and TRBJ1-2; D is uncertain. With 3 bases removed from V and 0 bases from J, the gap between germline ends came to 11 bases. This CDR3 is built from 15 residues. Germline assignment: CDR1 LGHDT and CDR2 YNNKEL (reference sequence). In DNA form, the CDR3 reads TGTGCCAGCAGCCAGAGGCAAGGAGCTAACTATGGCTACACCTTC. Translation gives CASSQRQGANYGYTF.

The V gene is TRBV4-3, the J gene TRBJ2-3; TRBD2 aligns across 8 bases. Germline V lookup: CDR1 LGHNA, CDR2 YSLEER. V lost 0 bases, J lost 1 base, and 3 bases stayed unmatched. This CDR3 spans 16 amino acids. The CDR3 DNA reads as TGCGCCAGCAGCCAAGATAGGCGGGGGGGCACAGATACGCAGTATTTT. This gives the protein CASSQDRRGGTDTQYF.

This chain links TRBV19 with TRBJ2-5; 15 bases agree with TRBD2. The length of the CDR3 is 17 residues. The germline V gene encodes CDR1 LNHDA and CDR2 SQIVND (reference sequence). The V and J ends lost 7 bases and 5 bases, in that order; junction bases with no gene match: 11. The CDR3 DNA reads as TGTGCCAGTATGCCGGGACTAGCGGGGGGCCGGGTCGAGACCCAGTACTTC. Amino acids: CASMPGLAGGRVETQYF.

This rearrangement joins TRBV7-8 to TRBJ2-3; D unclear. Deletions cut 0 bases from V and 0 bases from J, with 7 bases between. The CDR3 sequence is 15 residues long. Germline loops: CDR1 SGHVS, CDR2 FQNEAQ. In nucleotides, the CDR3 is TGTGCCAGCAGCTTAGCCGAGCTGAGCACAGATACGCAGTATTTT. This sequence encodes CASSLAELSTDTQYF.

The gene calls are TRBV6-5 and TRBJ1-2, with 8 bases fitting TRBD1. The CDR3 is 15 residues long. The germline V gene encodes CDR1 MNHEY and CDR2 SVGAGI. The V gene end was trimmed by 6 bases and the J gene end by 7 bases; junction bases not matched to a gene: 13. CDR3 residues: CASRPGQGGGSGYTF. In DNA, the CDR3 is TGTGCCAGCAGGCCAGGACAGGGCGGGGGATCTGGCTACACCTTC.

The chain recombines TRBV4-3 with TRBJ1-1; D might be TRBD1 (5 bases). The V end lost 3 bases, the J end lost 10 bases, and 18 bases lay between the germline ends. Germline-derived CDR1 and CDR2 are LGHNA and YSLEER. CDR3 length: 14 residues. The CDR3: CASSHGEPGRTAFF. Written as DNA, the CDR3 is TGCGCCAGCAGCCATGGAGAACCGGGACGCACAGCTTTCTTT.

The chain has TRBV5-1 and TRBJ1-2, with no clear D. CDR3 length: 14 amino acids. V dropped 0 bases and J dropped 2 bases, with 8 bases sitting between them. CDR1 and CDR2 (germline): SGHRS, YFSETQ. The CDR3 sequence is CASSLGPENYGYTF. CDR3 DNA: TGCGCCAGCAGCTTGGGTCCGGAAAACTATGGCTACACCTTC.

The chain recombines TRBV28 with TRBJ1-5; D unclear. The germline V and J ends were trimmed by 5 bases and 6 bases, with 14 bases remaining between them. CDR3 length equals 14 residues. CDR1 and CDR2 (germline): MDHEN, SYDVKM. The CDR3 protein is CASSGAGSRQPQHF. CDR3 nucleotides: TGTGCCAGCAGTGGCGCCGGATCTCGTCAGCCCCAGCATTTT.

The chain uses TRBV5-1 and TRBJ1-1; D uncertain. V was trimmed by 1 base and J by 5 bases, leaving 9 bases between them. Germline CDR1 and CDR2: SGHRS and YFSETQ. The CDR3 is 13 residues long. For the CDR3, the DNA is TGCGCCAGCAGCTTGCCCCCGGGGACTGAAGCTTTCTTT. Translating it yields CASSLPPGTEAFF.

J is TRBJ2-7 and V is TRBV19, with D possibly being TRBD1 (5 bases). The germline V and J ends were trimmed by 7 bases and 0 bases, with 13 bases remaining between them. CDR1 and CDR2 (germline): LNHDA, SQIVND (reference sequence). This CDR3 has 14 amino acids. The CDR3 loop is CASKEQVSSYEQYV. DNA for the CDR3: TGTGCCAGTAAAGAACAGGTCTCCTCCTACGAGCAGTACGTC.

This chain joins TRBV5-1 and TRBJ1-5; the match to TRBD1 covers 7 bases. Germline-derived CDR1 and CDR2 are SGHRS and YFSETQ. The V segment lost 4 bases and the J segment 7 bases; nucleotides outside the gene matches: 5. The CDR3 is 13 residues long. DNA of the CDR3: TGCGCCAGCAGCGCAACAGGGGACCAGCCCCAGCATTTT. It encodes CASSATGDQPQHF.

V is TRBV25-1 and J is TRBJ2-3, with D possibly TRBD1 on 5 matching bases. Germline CDR1 is MGHDK and CDR2 is SYGVNS. V dropped 5 bases and J dropped 0 bases, with 12 bases sitting between them. The CDR3 is made up of 15 amino acids. CDR3 nucleotides: TGTGCCAGCAGTTCCAGACAGATTAGCACAGATACGCAGTATTTT. It is translated as CASSSRQISTDTQYF.

This rearrangement joins TRBV7-3 to TRBJ2-5, with TRBD2 matching over 12 bases. J gave up 2 bases and V 6 bases, and 10 bases lay outside the gene matches. There are 17 residues in the CDR3. Germline-derived CDR1 and CDR2 are SGHTA and FQGTGA. CDR3 protein: CASSPGLAGGRQETQYF. The DNA for the CDR3 is TGTGCCAGCAGTCCCGGGCTAGCGGGGGGGAGGCAAGAGACCCAGTACTTC.

The J gene is TRBJ2-1, the V gene TRBV6-5; TRBD2 is a possible D gene (5 bases). The CDR3 is 12 amino acids. Germline V lookup: CDR1 MNHEY, CDR2 SVGAGI. Trimming took 6 bases from V and 12 from J, leaving 15 bases between them. CDR3 coding DNA: TGTGCCAGCAGCGCCGGGGAGAGTGGGCAGTTCTTC. Residues: CASSAGESGQFF.

This clone was counted once. The V and J genes are TRBV7-2 and TRBJ1-4, with 8 bases lining up with TRBD1. CDR1 SGHTA and CDR2 FQGNSA come from the germline V gene. The J segment lost 8 bases and the V segment lost 5 bases, leaving 13 bases of the junction unmatched. This CDR3 contains 16 residues. The DNA of the CDR3 is TGTGCCAGCAGCGCCATCCCGGGAACAGGGGGGGAAAAACTGTTTTTT. It codes for CASSAIPGTGGEKLFF. The whole variable domain, filled in from reference TRBV7-2 and TRBJ1-4, reads GAGVSQSPSNKVTEKGKDVELRCDPISGHTALYWYRQSLGQGLEFLIYFQGNSAPDKSGLPSDRFSAERTGGSVSTLTIQRTQQEDSAVYLCASSAIPGTGGEKLFFGSGTQLSVL.

The genes are TRBV2 and TRBJ2-5; no reliable D call. CDR1 and CDR2 from the germline V gene are SNHLY and FYNNEI. The CDR3 is made up of 12 amino acids. V lost 3 bases, J lost 5 bases, and 7 bases lay in between. For the CDR3, the DNA is TGTGCCAGCAGTGAGTTTAGGGAGACCCAGTACTTC. It specifies CASSEFRETQYF.

The rearrangement joins TRBV6-1 to TRBJ2-7; TRBD2 matches 13 bases. J gave up 2 bases and V 4 bases, and 5 bases lay outside the gene matches. The CDR3 runs 16 residues. The germline gives CDR1 MNHNS, CDR2 SASEGT. The CDR3 region is CASSARTSGGTYEQYV. DNA of the CDR3: TGTGCCAGCAGTGCTAGGACTAGCGGGGGTACCTACGAGCAGTACGTC.

This rearrangement joins TRBV7-9 to TRBJ1-1; D possibly corresponds to TRBD1 (5 bases). With 4 bases removed from V and 4 bases from J, the gap between germline ends came to 13 bases. Germline lookup yields CDR1 SEHNR and CDR2 FQNEAQ (reference sequence). The CDR3 loop spans 14 amino acids. CDR3 loop: CASSSDGGITEAFF. CDR3 DNA sequence: TGTGCCAGCAGCTCGGATGGGGGGATCACTGAAGCTTTCTTT.

The V gene is TRBV2, the J gene TRBJ1-5; D remains ambiguous. V lost 7 bases and J 0 bases, leaving 7 bases between the germline ends. Germline CDR1 reads SNHLY; CDR2 reads FYNNEI. The CDR3 runs to 13 residues. The CDR3 DNA sequence: TGTGCCAGCATGGGTGATAGCAATCAGCCCCAGCATTTT. Protein sequence: CASMGDSNQPQHF.

This sequence joins TRBV21-1 and TRBJ1-5; the table's D call, TRBD1, has no DNA check behind it. TRBV21-1 corresponds to a pseudogene. The CDR3 has 18 residues. In nucleotides, the CDR3 is TGTGCCAGCTGGGGGGACAGGGAGGGGATTTATAGCAATCAGCCCCAGCATTTT. The encoded protein is CASWGDREGIYSNQPQHF.

The chain couples TRBV7-3 to TRBJ1-1; D call uncertain. The CDR3 has 15 amino acids. Per germline, CDR1 SGHTA and CDR2 FQGTGA. The V gene lost 6 bases and the J gene lost 4 bases, with 18 bases spanning the gap. The CDR3 loop is CASRDGGGRGTEAFF. The CDR3 DNA reads TGTGCCAGCAGGGACGGTGGAGGGCGAGGCACTGAAGCTTTCTTT.

The chain uses TRBV5-1 and TRBJ2-1; possible D gene TRBD2, 6 bases. Germline-derived CDR1 and CDR2 are SGHRS and YFSETQ. Deletions cut 5 bases from V and 4 bases from J, with 16 bases between. CDR3 length: 15 residues. The CDR3, as DNA: TGCGCCAGCAGAGGTCGGGGGATGGCTTACAATGAGCAGTTCTTC. Encoded protein: CASRGRGMAYNEQFF.

The V and J genes are TRBV19 and TRBJ2-5, with a possible D match to TRBD1 (5 bases). Germline CDR1 LNHDA, CDR2 SQIVND (reference sequence). V lost 9 bases to trimming and J lost 4 bases, with 15 bases between them. The CDR3 spans 13 residues. The CDR3 reads CASTRVLGETQYF. In DNA form, the CDR3 reads TGTGCCAGCACCAGGGTGTTGGGAGAGACCCAGTACTTC. The whole variable domain, filled in from reference TRBV19 and TRBJ2-5, reads DGGITQSPKYLFRKEGQNVTLSCEQNLNHDAMYWYRQDPGQGLRLIYYSQIVNDFQKGDIAEGYSVSREKKESFPLTVTSAQKNPTAFYLCASTRVLGETQYFGPGTRLLVL.

The genes are TRBV6-5 and TRBJ1-5, with 9 bases lining up with TRBD1. The CDR3 has 15 amino acids. The ends lost 6 bases at V and 6 bases at J; junction bases unmatched: 9. Germline assignment: CDR1 MNHEY and CDR2 SVGAGI. The CDR3 nucleotides read TGTGCCAGCAGCCCCAAGGGACAGGGCGGTCAGCCCCAGCATTTT. This sequence encodes CASSPKGQGGQPQHF.